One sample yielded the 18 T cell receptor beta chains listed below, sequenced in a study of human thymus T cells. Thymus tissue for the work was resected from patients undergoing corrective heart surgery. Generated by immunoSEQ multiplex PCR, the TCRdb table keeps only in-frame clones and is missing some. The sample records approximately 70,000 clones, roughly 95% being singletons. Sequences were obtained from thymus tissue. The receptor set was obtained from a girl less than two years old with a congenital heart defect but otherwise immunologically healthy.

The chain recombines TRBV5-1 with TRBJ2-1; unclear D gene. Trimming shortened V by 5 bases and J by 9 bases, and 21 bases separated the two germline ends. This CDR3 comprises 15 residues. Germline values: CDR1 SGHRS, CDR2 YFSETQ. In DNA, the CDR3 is TGCGCCAGCAGACAATACGACCAGTTTGTGGGTGAGCAGTTCTTC. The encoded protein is CASRQYDQFVGEQFF.

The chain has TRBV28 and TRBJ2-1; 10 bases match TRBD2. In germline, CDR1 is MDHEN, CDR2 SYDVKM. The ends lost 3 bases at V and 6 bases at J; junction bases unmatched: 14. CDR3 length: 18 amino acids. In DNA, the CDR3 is TGTGCCAGCAGTTTGGTGGCTTGGGGGCTAGCGGGAGCCAATGAGCAGTTCTTC. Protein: CASSLVAWGLAGANEQFF.

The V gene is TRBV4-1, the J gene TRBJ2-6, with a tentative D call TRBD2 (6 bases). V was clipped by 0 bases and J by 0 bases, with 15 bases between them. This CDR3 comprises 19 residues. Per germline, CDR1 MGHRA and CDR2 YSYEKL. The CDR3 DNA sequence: TGCGCCAGCAGCCAAGATAGCGCTAGCGATCTCTCTGGGGCCAACGTCCTGACTTTC. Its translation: CASSQDSASDLSGANVLTF.

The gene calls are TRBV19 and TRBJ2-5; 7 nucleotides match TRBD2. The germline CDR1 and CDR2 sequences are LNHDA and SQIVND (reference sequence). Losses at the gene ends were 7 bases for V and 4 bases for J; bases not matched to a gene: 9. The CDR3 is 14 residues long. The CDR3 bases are TGTGCCAGTACCGATGGGAGGGGAATAGAGACCCAGTACTTC. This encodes CASTDGRGIETQYF.

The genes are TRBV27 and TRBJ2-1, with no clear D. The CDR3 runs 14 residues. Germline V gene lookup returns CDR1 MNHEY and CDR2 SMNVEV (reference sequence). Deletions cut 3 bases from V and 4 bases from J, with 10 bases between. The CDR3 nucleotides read TGTGCCAGCAGTTTCGGTGATAAGTACAATGAGCAGTTCTTC. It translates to CASSFGDKYNEQFF.

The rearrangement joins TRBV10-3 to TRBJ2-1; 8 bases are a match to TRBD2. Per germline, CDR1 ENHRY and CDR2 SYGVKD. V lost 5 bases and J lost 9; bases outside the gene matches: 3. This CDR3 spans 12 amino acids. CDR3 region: CAISSSGSEQFF. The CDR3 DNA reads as TGTGCCATCAGTTCCAGCGGGAGTGAGCAGTTCTTC.

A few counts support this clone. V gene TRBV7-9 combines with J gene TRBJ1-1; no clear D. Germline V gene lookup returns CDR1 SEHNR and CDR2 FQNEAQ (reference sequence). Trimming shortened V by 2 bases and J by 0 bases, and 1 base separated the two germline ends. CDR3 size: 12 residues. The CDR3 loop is CASSLLNTEAFF. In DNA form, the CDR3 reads TGTGCCAGCAGCTTACTGAACACTGAAGCTTTCTTT.

The CDR3 DNA follows: TGTGCCAGCTCACTGAGTAGGCAGGGCGAGGGGAACACTGAAGCTTTCTTT. Protein: CASSLSRQGEGNTEAFF. This sequence joins TRBV18 and TRBJ1-1; weak D call: TRBD1 (5 bases). The V and J ends lost 4 bases and 1 base respectively, with 19 bases between them. The CDR3 is 17 amino acids. Germline-derived CDR1 and CDR2 are KGHSH and LQKENI.

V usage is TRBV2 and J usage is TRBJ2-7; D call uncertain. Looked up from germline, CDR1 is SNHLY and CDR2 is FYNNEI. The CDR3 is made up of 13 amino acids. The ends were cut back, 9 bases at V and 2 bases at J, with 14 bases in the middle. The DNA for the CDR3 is TGTGCCAGAAGCCGACACCGGCCCTACGAGCAGTACTTC. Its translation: CARSRHRPYEQYF. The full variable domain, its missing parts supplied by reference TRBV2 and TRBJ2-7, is EPEVTQTPSHQVTQMGQEVILRCVPISNHLYFYWYRQILGQKVEFLVSFYNNEISEKSEIFDDQFSVERPDGSNFTLKIRSTKLEDSAMYFCARSRHRPYEQYFGPGTRLTVT.

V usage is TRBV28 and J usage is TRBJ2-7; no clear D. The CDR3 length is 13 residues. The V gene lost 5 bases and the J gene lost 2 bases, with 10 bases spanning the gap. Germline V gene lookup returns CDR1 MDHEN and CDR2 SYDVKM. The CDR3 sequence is CASSPDVAYEQYF. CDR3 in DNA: TGTGCCAGCAGTCCAGACGTCGCCTACGAGCAGTACTTC.

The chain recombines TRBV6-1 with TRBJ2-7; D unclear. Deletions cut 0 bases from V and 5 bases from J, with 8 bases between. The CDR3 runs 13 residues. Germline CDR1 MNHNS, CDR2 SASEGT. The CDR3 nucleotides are TGTGCCAGCAGTGAAGCGTCAGACCACGAGCAGTACTTC. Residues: CASSEASDHEQYF.

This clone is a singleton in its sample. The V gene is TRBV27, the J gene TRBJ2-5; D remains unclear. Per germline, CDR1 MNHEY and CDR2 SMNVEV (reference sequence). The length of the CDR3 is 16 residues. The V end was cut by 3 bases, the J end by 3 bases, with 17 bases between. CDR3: CASSFVAAEAKETQYF. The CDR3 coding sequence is TGTGCCAGCAGTTTTGTTGCGGCAGAAGCTAAAGAGACCCAGTACTTC.

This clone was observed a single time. The CDR3 reads CASSGQGHQPQHF. CDR3 in DNA: TGTGCCAGCAGTGGACAGGGCCATCAGCCCCAGCATTTT. V is TRBV27 and J is TRBJ1-5, with 8 bases that match TRBD1. CDR3 length: 13 amino acids. CDR1 and CDR2 from the germline V gene are MNHEY and SMNVEV (reference sequence). The trim removed 5 bases at V and 5 bases at J, leaving 2 bases unmatched.

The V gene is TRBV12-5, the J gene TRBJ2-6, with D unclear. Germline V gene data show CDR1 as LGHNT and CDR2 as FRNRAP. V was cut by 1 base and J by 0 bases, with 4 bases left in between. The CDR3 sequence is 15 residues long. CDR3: CASGLGHSGANVLTF. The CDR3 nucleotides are TGTGCTAGTGGTTTGGGGCACTCTGGGGCCAACGTCCTGACTTTC.

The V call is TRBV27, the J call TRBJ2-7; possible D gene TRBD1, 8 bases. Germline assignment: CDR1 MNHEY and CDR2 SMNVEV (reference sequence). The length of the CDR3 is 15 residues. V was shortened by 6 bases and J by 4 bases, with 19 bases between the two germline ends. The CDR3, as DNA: TGTGCCAGCAGCCTGAGGGGGGGACAGGTTTACGAGCAGTACTTC. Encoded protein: CASSLRGGQVYEQYF.

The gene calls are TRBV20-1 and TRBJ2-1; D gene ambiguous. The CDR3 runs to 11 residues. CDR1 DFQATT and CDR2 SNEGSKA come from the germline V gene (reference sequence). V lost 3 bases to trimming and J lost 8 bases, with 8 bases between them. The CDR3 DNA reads TGCAGTGCTAGGGTTCGCGATGAGCAGTTCTTC. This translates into CSARVRDEQFF.

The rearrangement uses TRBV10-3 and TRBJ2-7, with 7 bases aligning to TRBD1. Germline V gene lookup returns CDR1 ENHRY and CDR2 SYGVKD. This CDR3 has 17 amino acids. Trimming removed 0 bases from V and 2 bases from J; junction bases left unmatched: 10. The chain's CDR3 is CAISESTRGQAPYEQYF. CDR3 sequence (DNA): TGTGCCATCAGTGAGTCGACTCGTGGACAGGCTCCCTACGAGCAGTACTTC.

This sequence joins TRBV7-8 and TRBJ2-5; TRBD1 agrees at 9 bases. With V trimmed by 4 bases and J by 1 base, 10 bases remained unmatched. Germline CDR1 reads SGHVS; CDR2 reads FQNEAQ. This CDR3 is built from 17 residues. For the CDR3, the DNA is TGTGCCAGCAGCTGCCTCCACCGGGACAGGGTCCAAGAGACCCAGTACTTC. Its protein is CASSCLHRDRVQETQYF.